Each of the 19 T cell receptor beta chains below was sequenced from the same sample in a study of low-dose radiotherapy and immunotherapy resistance in tumors. Alpha- and beta-chain coverage of first-strand cDNA came from TRAV- and TRBV-specific primers. TCRs were amplified for approximately 21 PCR cycles with a constant-region primer and V-primer adapter. TCRdb processed the reads anew with MiXCR; each CDR3 protein has one entry. The data contain tens of thousands of distinct CDR3 sequences, 20% to 25% of them singletons. Documented time point: after trial treatment. Sample treatment: LDRT plus nivolumab, ipilimumab, low-dose cyclophosphamide and aspirin (RACIN trial). Sample: PBMCs, taken after low-dose radiotherapy plus immunotherapy. The source of these receptors is a female donor with ovarian cancer.

Turning to this clonotype: A much larger clone lies one base from this, so it may be a read error. This chain links TRBV20-1 with TRBJ2-1, with a tentative D call TRBD1 (6 bases). CDR1 and CDR2 from the germline V gene are DFQATT and SNEGSKA (reference sequence). The V and J ends lost 6 bases and 10 bases respectively, with 19 bases between them. CDR3 length: 13 amino acids. Written as DNA, the CDR3 is TGCAGTGCACTCGGGGACAACTCCTACGAGCAGTTCTTC. Protein product: CSALGDNSYEQFF.

This clonotype was recorded at least ten times. The V and J genes are TRBV5-5 and TRBJ2-1; D is uncertain. V gave up 1 base and J gave up 1 base, with 9 bases separating them. This CDR3 contains 15 residues. Germline-derived CDR1 and CDR2 are SGHKS and YYEKEE (reference sequence). The CDR3 spells CASSLSPWSYNEQFF. As DNA, the CDR3 is TGTGCCAGCAGCTTGTCCCCCTGGTCCTACAATGAGCAGTTCTTC.

This clonotype has ten or more counts. The chain couples TRBV3-1 to TRBJ1-2; TRBD1 matches 7 bases. CDR3 length: 13 amino acids. V was clipped by 4 bases and J by 8 bases; unmatched bases: 7. Germline V CDR1 and CDR2: LGHDT, YNNKEL (reference sequence). CDR3 bases: TGTGCCAGCAGCCTAAGAACAGGGGACGGCTACACCTTC. It encodes CASSLRTGDGYTF.

The rearrangement links TRBV19 to TRBJ1-6; D gene ambiguous. Germline loops: CDR1 LNHDA, CDR2 SQIVND (reference sequence). CDR3 length: 13 amino acids. V was shortened by 3 bases and J by 11 bases, with 11 bases between the two germline ends. This CDR3 reads CASSIGAVAPLHF. CDR3 coding DNA: TGTGCCAGTAGTATCGGCGCTGTCGCACCCCTCCACTTT.

In its sample, this clonotype was seen many times. V and J are TRBV14 and TRBJ1-6, with 7 positions matching TRBD1. V lost 4 bases and J lost 4; bases outside the gene matches: 4. The V gene's germline CDR1 is SGHDN and CDR2 FVKESK. CDR3 length: 15 residues. The CDR3 spells CASSPGGQYNSPLHF. The DNA for the CDR3 is TGTGCCAGCAGCCCAGGGGGACAGTATAATTCACCCCTCCACTTT. The full variable domain, in which reference TRBV14 and TRBJ1-6 provide the parts outside the CDR3, is EAGVTQFPSHSVIEKGQTVTLRCDPISGHDNLYWYRRVMGKEIKFLLHFVKESKQDESGMPNNRFLAERTGGTYSTLKVQPAELEDSGVYFCASSPGGQYNSPLHFGNGTRLTVT.

This clonotype was observed many times. The CDR3 sequence: CASSYGTSGRMQWPNEQFF. CDR3 in DNA: TGTGCCAGTAGTTACGGGACTAGCGGGAGGATGCAATGGCCCAATGAGCAGTTCTTC. V is TRBV19 and J is TRBJ2-1; 15 bases align to TRBD2. Germline lookup yields CDR1 LNHDA and CDR2 SQIVND (reference sequence). CDR3 length equals 19 residues. V was clipped by 5 bases and J by 6 bases; unmatched bases: 14.

This chain links TRBV21-1 with TRBJ2-5; TRBD1, the table's D call, was not compared with the DNA. TRBV21-1 is marked as a pseudogene. CDR3 length: 15 residues. In DNA form, the CDR3 reads TGTGCCAGCAGCAAAGCGGCAGAGGGGGTTGAGGCCCAGTACTTC. Translated, it gives CASSKAAEGVEAQYF.

This clonotype was recorded at least ten times. The J gene is TRBJ1-4, the V gene TRBV27, with TRBD1 identical over 9 bases. Trimming cost V 3 bases and J 7 bases; bases outside gene matches: 3. The germline gives CDR1 MNHEY, CDR2 SMNVEV (reference sequence). The CDR3 covers 14 residues. The CDR3, as DNA: TGTGCCAGCAGTTTGGGACAGGGAATTGAAAAACTGTTTTTT. Its protein is CASSLGQGIEKLFF.

The chain recombines TRBV2 with TRBJ2-7; 9 bases are shared with TRBD2. CDR1 is SNHLY, CDR2 FYNNEI, per germline. The CDR3 has 17 amino acids. With V trimmed by 4 bases and J by 4 bases, 14 bases remained unmatched. CDR3 amino acids: CASSVGGVSGSTYEQYF. Written as DNA, the CDR3 is TGTGCCAGCAGTGTGGGGGGGGTTAGCGGGAGTACGTACGAGCAGTACTTC. The whole variable domain, remainder taken from reference TRBV2 and TRBJ2-7, is EPEVTQTPSHQVTQMGQEVILRCVPISNHLYFYWYRQILGQKVEFLVSFYNNEISEKSEIFDDQFSVERPDGSNFTLKIRSTKLEDSAMYFCASSVGGVSGSTYEQYFGPGTRLTVT.

This clonotype was found many times. The rearrangement uses TRBV19 and TRBJ2-2, with TRBD2 identical over 10 bases. This CDR3 contains 14 residues. Unmatched junction bases numbered 4, after V lost 8 bases and J lost 4 bases. The germline CDR1 and CDR2 sequences are LNHDA and SQIVND (reference sequence). This chain's CDR3 is CASCASGGTGELFF. The CDR3 DNA reads TGTGCCAGTTGCGCTAGCGGGGGCACCGGGGAGCTGTTTTTT.

This clonotype was recorded many times. This chain connects TRBV15 to TRBJ2-3; D gene uncertain. The CDR3 runs 13 residues. Germline CDR1 LNHNV, CDR2 YYDKDF (reference sequence). Deletions cut 3 bases from V and 3 bases from J, with 7 bases between. The CDR3 loop reads CATSRTGTDTQYF. DNA of the CDR3: TGTGCCACCAGCAGGACGGGTACAGATACGCAGTATTTT.

This clonotype occurred many times. The rearrangement joins TRBV5-1 to TRBJ2-7; D remains ambiguous. Germline CDR1 and CDR2: SGHRS and YFSETQ. This CDR3 is built from 13 residues. V gave up 4 bases and J gave up 4 bases, with 12 bases separating them. CDR3 sequence: CASSPPIVYEQYF. CDR3 nucleotides: TGCGCCAGCAGCCCGCCGATCGTGTACGAGCAGTACTTC.

This chain joins TRBV5-6 and TRBJ2-3; D might be TRBD1 (5 bases). CDR3 length equals 15 residues. Trimming cost V 1 base and J 1 base, with 10 bases left between them. The germline V gene has CDR1 SGHDT and CDR2 YYEEEE. The CDR3 protein is CASSLRGPGTDTQYF. The CDR3 region has the DNA TGTGCCAGCAGCTTGAGGGGCCCCGGCACAGATACGCAGTATTTT.

This clonotype was detected many times. The CDR3 DNA is TGTGCCAGCAGGGAAGGGTTCAATCAGCCCCAGCATTTT. Encoded protein: CASREGFNQPQHF. This rearrangement joins TRBV5-5 to TRBJ1-5, with no clear D. Germline V gene data show CDR1 as SGHKS and CDR2 as YYEKEE (reference sequence). Trimming stripped 5 bases from V and 3 bases from J, with 9 bases between. This CDR3 comprises 13 residues.

This clonotype was counted ten times or more. This chain links TRBV20-1 with TRBJ2-2; TRBD1 matches at 10 bases. The V segment lost 5 bases and the J segment 3 bases; nucleotides outside the gene matches: 6. Germline loops: CDR1 DFQATT, CDR2 SNEGSKA (reference sequence). The CDR3 contains 15 residues. CDR3 in amino acids: CSAPGTGVDTGELFF. CDR3 DNA sequence: TGCAGTGCTCCCGGGACAGGGGTAGACACCGGGGAGCTGTTTTTT.

In this sample, this clonotype turned up many times. This chain connects TRBV11-1 to TRBJ2-5; TRBD2 matches 10 bases. J gave up 0 bases and V 4 bases, and 5 bases lay outside the gene matches. The CDR3 totals 16 residues. Germline assignment: CDR1 SGHAT and CDR2 FQDESV (reference sequence). CDR3 nucleotides: TGTGCCAGCAGCTCTAGCGGGGGAACCTACCAAGAGACCCAGTACTTC. This gives the protein CASSSSGGTYQETQYF.

In this sample, this clonotype turned up many times. The CDR3 loop is CSVYRASTEAFF. Written as DNA, the CDR3 is TGCAGCGTCTACCGCGCTAGTACTGAAGCTTTCTTT. The J gene is TRBJ1-1, the V gene TRBV29-1; D ambiguous. This CDR3 spans 12 amino acids. In germline, CDR1 is SQVTM, CDR2 ANQGSEA. V was clipped by 6 bases and J by 5 bases, with 13 bases between them.

The chain couples TRBV19 to TRBJ1-1; 7 bases fit TRBD1. The ends lost 3 bases at V and 7 bases at J; junction bases unmatched: 2. The V gene's germline CDR1 is LNHDA and CDR2 SQIVND (reference sequence). This CDR3 has 12 amino acids. CDR3 amino acids: CASSMGTVEAFF. The CDR3 coding sequence is TGTGCCAGTAGTATGGGGACAGTTGAAGCTTTCTTT.

In its sample, this clonotype was seen many times. The chain is built from TRBV7-2 and TRBJ2-7; 10 bases map to TRBD1. The germline V gene encodes CDR1 SGHTA and CDR2 FQGNSA. Losses at the gene ends were 5 bases for V and 2 bases for J; bases not matched to a gene: 6. The CDR3 has 15 amino acids. The CDR3 DNA follows: TGTGCCAGCAGCCCCCGGGACAGGGGCCCCTACGAGCAGTACTTC. As protein: CASSPRDRGPYEQYF.